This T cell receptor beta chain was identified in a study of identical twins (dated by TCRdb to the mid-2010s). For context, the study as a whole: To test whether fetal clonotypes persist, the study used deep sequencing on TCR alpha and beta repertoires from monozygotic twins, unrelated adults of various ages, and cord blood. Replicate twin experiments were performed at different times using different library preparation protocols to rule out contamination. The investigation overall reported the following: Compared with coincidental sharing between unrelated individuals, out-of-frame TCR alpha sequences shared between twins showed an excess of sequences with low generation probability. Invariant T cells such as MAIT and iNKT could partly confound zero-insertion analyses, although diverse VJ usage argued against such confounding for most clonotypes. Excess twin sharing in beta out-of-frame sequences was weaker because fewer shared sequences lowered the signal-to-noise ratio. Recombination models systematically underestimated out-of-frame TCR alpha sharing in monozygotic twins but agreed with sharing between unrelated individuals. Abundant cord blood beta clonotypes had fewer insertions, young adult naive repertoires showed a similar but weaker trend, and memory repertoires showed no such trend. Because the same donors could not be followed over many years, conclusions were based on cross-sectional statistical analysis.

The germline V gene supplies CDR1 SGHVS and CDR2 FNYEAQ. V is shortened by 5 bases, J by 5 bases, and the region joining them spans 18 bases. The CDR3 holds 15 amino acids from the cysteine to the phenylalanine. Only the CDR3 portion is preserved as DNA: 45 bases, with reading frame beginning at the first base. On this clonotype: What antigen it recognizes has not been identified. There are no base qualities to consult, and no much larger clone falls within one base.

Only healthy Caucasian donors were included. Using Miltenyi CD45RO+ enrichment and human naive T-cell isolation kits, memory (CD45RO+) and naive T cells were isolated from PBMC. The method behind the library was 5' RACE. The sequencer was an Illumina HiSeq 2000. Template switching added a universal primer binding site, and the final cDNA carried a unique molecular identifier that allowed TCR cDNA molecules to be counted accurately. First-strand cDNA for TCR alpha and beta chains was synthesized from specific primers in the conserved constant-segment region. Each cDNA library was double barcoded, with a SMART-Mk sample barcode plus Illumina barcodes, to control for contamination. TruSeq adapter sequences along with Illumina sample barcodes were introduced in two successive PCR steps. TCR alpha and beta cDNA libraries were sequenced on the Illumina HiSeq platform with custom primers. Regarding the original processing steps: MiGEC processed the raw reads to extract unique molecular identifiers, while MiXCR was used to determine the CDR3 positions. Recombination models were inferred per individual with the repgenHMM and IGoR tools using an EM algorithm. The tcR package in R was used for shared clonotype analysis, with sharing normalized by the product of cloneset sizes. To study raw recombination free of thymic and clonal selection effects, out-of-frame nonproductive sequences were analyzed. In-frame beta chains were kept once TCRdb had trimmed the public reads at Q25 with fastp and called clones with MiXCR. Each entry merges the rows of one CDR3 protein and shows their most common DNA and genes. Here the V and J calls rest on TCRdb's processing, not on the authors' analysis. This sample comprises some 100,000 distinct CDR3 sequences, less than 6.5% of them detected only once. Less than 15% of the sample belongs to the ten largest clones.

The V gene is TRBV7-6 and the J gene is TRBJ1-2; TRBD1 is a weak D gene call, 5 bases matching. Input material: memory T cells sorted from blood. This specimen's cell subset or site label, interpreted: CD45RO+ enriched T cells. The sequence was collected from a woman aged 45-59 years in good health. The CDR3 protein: CASSNQTDAGYGYTF. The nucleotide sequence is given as TGTGCCAGCAGCAACCAGACAGACGCCGGGTATGGCTACACCTTC.